A selection of T cell receptor beta chains follows, all from one sample in a study of early T cells in non-severe SARS-CoV-2 infection. Each CDR3 protein gets one entry after TCRdb re-called the 5' RACE reads with MiXCR. Of 75,000 to 90,000 distinct CDR3 sequences listed, around 5.6% were seen once; the top ten hold 7.8%. The source material was whole blood. The receptors here all came from an adult who was a healthcare worker with PCR-confirmed SARS-CoV-2 infection or an uninfected control (not recorded which). CDR3s include the opening cysteine and the closing phenylalanine or tryptophan. D genes are given only for firm matches. Size tells how often a clone was seen (once, few, many) or the class of an expanded clone, and some rows leave it out.

v_gene: TRBV4-3; len: 15; d_gene: TRBD2; abundance: many; j_gene: TRBJ2-3; CDR3nt: TGCGCCAGCAGCGGACTAGCGGGGAGCACAGATACGCAGTATTTT; CDR3aa: CASSGLAGSTDTQYF
v_gene: TRBV20-1; len: 15; d_gene: .; abundance: many; j_gene: TRBJ2-1; CDR3nt: TGCAGTGATAGAAATTCGATAAACTCCTACAATGAGCAGTTCTTC; CDR3aa: CSDRNSINSYNEQFF
v_gene: TRBV12-3/TRBV12-4; len: 14; d_gene: .; abundance: many; j_gene: TRBJ2-7; CDR3nt: TGTGCCAGCAGTTTAGACGGGTCGGGGTACGAGCAGTACTTC; CDR3aa: CASSLDGSGYEQYF
v_gene: TRBV7-9; len: 17; d_gene: TRBD1; abundance: many; j_gene: TRBJ1-4; CDR3nt: TGTGCCAGCAGCTTAGGACAGGGGTCATCAACTAATGAAAAACTGTTTTTT; CDR3aa: CASSLGQGSSTNEKLFF
v_gene: TRBV18; len: 18; d_gene: .; abundance: .; j_gene: TRBJ2-2; CDR3nt: TGTGCCAGCTCACCGCTACCTAGTTCCAGAATGAACACCGGGGAGCTGTTTTTT; CDR3aa: CASSPLPSSRMNTGELFF
v_gene: TRBV4-3; len: 15; d_gene: .; abundance: few; j_gene: TRBJ1-6; CDR3nt: TGCGCCAGCAGCCAAGACAGTTACCTTAATTCACCCCTCCACTTT; CDR3aa: CASSQDSYLNSPLHF
v_gene: TRBV28; len: 13; d_gene: TRBD1; abundance: many; j_gene: TRBJ2-7; CDR3nt: TGTGCCAGCAGTTTCGGGACAGAGGAAGAGCAGTACTTC; CDR3aa: CASSFGTEEEQYF
v_gene: TRBV11-2; len: 13; d_gene: .; abundance: many; j_gene: TRBJ2-3; CDR3nt: TGTGCCAGCAGCCGAACAGGGAGAGATACGCAGTATTTT; CDR3aa: CASSRTGRDTQYF
v_gene: TRBV20-1; len: 17; d_gene: .; abundance: .; j_gene: TRBJ1-4; CDR3nt: TGCAGTGCTAGAGATCCGTTCGGCGTAGACATTAATGAAAAACTGTTTTTT; CDR3aa: CSARDPFGVDINEKLFF
v_gene: TRBV7-2; len: 14; d_gene: .; abundance: many; j_gene: TRBJ1-6; CDR3nt: TGTGCCAGCAGCTTTGATAGCTATAATTCACCCCTCCACTTT; CDR3aa: CASSFDSYNSPLHF
v_gene: TRBV12-3/TRBV12-4; len: 14; d_gene: TRBD1; abundance: .; j_gene: TRBJ1-1; CDR3nt: TGTGCCAGCAGTAGGAAGGGGGCCGACACTGAAGCTTTCTTT; CDR3aa: CASSRKGADTEAFF
v_gene: TRBV4-2; len: 17; d_gene: TRBD2; abundance: few; j_gene: TRBJ2-3; CDR3nt: TGTGCCAGCAGCCAAGACGGCGGGAGGGTAAATCCAGATACGCAGTATTTT; CDR3aa: CASSQDGGRVNPDTQYF
v_gene: TRBV20-1; len: 12; d_gene: .; abundance: many; j_gene: TRBJ2-2; CDR3nt: TGCAGTGCTCAAGCTGGCACCGGGGAGCTGTTTTTT; CDR3aa: CSAQAGTGELFF
v_gene: TRBV19; len: 13; d_gene: .; abundance: many; j_gene: TRBJ1-2; CDR3nt: TGTGCCAGTAGTATCAGGGTGTCTGTCGGCTACACCTTC; CDR3aa: CASSIRVSVGYTF
v_gene: TRBV11-2; len: 16; d_gene: TRBD2; abundance: many; j_gene: TRBJ2-3; CDR3nt: TGTGCCAGCAGCCCAACTAGCGGTAGCAGGACAGATACGCAGTATTTT; CDR3aa: CASSPTSGSRTDTQYF
v_gene: TRBV6-5; len: 16; d_gene: TRBD1; abundance: many; j_gene: TRBJ2-6; CDR3nt: TGTGCCACCCGGACAGGGGGCGTCACTGGGGCCAACGTCCTGACTTTC; CDR3aa: CATRTGGVTGANVLTF
v_gene: TRBV5-6; len: 15; d_gene: .; abundance: many; j_gene: TRBJ2-1; CDR3nt: TGTGCCAGCAGCTTGATACGACTATCCTACAATGAGCAGTTCTTC; CDR3aa: CASSLIRLSYNEQFF
v_gene: TRBV5-5; len: 14; d_gene: TRBD1; abundance: few; j_gene: TRBJ1-2; CDR3nt: TGTGCCAGCAGCTTTATCGACAGGGAAGTAGGCTACACCTTC; CDR3aa: CASSFIDREVGYTF
v_gene: TRBV6-5; len: 13; d_gene: .; abundance: many; j_gene: TRBJ2-5; CDR3nt: TGTGCCAGCAGTTACTCGGATGGCGAGACCCAGTACTTC; CDR3aa: CASSYSDGETQYF
v_gene: TRBV20-1; len: 13; d_gene: TRBD1; abundance: few; j_gene: TRBJ2-7; CDR3nt: TGCAGTGCGCTAGGACAGGGGTGCGGTTCAGGTTACTTC; CDR3aa: CSALGQGCGSGYF
v_gene: TRBV2; len: 13; d_gene: TRBD1; abundance: few; j_gene: TRBJ2-7; CDR3nt: TGTGCCGGAACGCGGGACAGGGGGCGTGAGCAGTACTTC; CDR3aa: CAGTRDRGREQYF
v_gene: TRBV28; len: 15; d_gene: .; abundance: .; j_gene: TRBJ2-5; CDR3nt: TGTGCCAGCAGTCTTACAGAGGACGGTAAAGAGACCCAGTACTTC; CDR3aa: CASSLTEDGKETQYF
v_gene: TRBV20-1; len: 14; d_gene: .; abundance: .; j_gene: TRBJ2-1; CDR3nt: TGCAGTGCTAGAGATATGCGGGGCGGGAATGAGCAGTTCTTC; CDR3aa: CSARDMRGGNEQFF
v_gene: TRBV4-3; len: 15; d_gene: .; abundance: many; j_gene: TRBJ1-2; CDR3nt: TGCGCCAGCAGCCAAGATTCTTTGGGCCTCTATGGCTACACCTTC; CDR3aa: CASSQDSLGLYGYTF
v_gene: TRBV28; len: 16; d_gene: .; abundance: few; j_gene: TRBJ2-2; CDR3nt: TGTGCCAGCAGTCTCCCCCCGGGGTGGGGGACCGGGGAGCTGTTTTTT; CDR3aa: CASSLPPGWGTGELFF
v_gene: TRBV7-2; len: 17; d_gene: TRBD2; abundance: many; j_gene: TRBJ2-1; CDR3nt: TGTGCCAGCAGCTTCAGCGCAAGCGGGGGGGCCTACAATGAGCAGTTCTTC; CDR3aa: CASSFSASGGAYNEQFF
v_gene: TRBV20-1; len: 15; d_gene: TRBD1; abundance: medium-sized; j_gene: TRBJ1-1; CDR3nt: TGCAGTGCTCAGGACAGGGACAGGGGAATCACTGAAGCTTTCTTT; CDR3aa: CSAQDRDRGITEAFF
v_gene: TRBV12-3/TRBV12-4; len: 13; d_gene: .; abundance: .; j_gene: TRBJ1-2; CDR3nt: TGTGCCAGCAGTTTACATGTTAACTATGGCTACACCTTC; CDR3aa: CASSLHVNYGYTF
v_gene: TRBV7-2; len: 13; d_gene: .; abundance: many; j_gene: TRBJ2-3; CDR3nt: TGTGCCAGCAGCCCCCCTAGTGCAGATACGCAGTATTTT; CDR3aa: CASSPPSADTQYF
v_gene: TRBV12-3/TRBV12-4; len: 15; d_gene: .; abundance: few; j_gene: TRBJ2-5; CDR3nt: TGTGCCAGCAGTTTACGGAGGAGATGGGGAGAGACCCAGTACTTC; CDR3aa: CASSLRRRWGETQYF
v_gene: TRBV18; len: 12; d_gene: .; abundance: many; j_gene: TRBJ2-5; CDR3nt: TGTGCCAGCTCCCCGGGGTCGGACGACCAGTACTTC; CDR3aa: CASSPGSDDQYF
v_gene: TRBV6-2/TRBV6-3; len: 16; d_gene: TRBD2; abundance: few; j_gene: TRBJ2-1; CDR3nt: TGTGCCAGCAGGCGACCCGGGACTAGCGGGCCTCCTGAGCAGTTCTTC; CDR3aa: CASRRPGTSGPPEQFF
v_gene: TRBV6-1; len: 14; d_gene: TRBD1; abundance: .; j_gene: TRBJ1-1; CDR3nt: TGTGCCAGCAGCGATGGACAGGGGCGCACTGAAGCTTTCTTT; CDR3aa: CASSDGQGRTEAFF
v_gene: TRBV28; len: 13; d_gene: .; abundance: .; j_gene: TRBJ1-2; CDR3nt: TGTGCCAGCAGTTTATTGTATAGCTATGGCTACACCTTC; CDR3aa: CASSLLYSYGYTF
v_gene: TRBV6-2/TRBV6-3; len: 17; d_gene: .; abundance: .; j_gene: TRBJ2-5; CDR3nt: TGTGCCAGCAGTCACCGAACGCCCGGACAGTATCTAGAGACCCAGTACTTC; CDR3aa: CASSHRTPGQYLETQYF
v_gene: TRBV10-3; len: 16; d_gene: .; abundance: few; j_gene: TRBJ1-4; CDR3nt: TGTGCCATCAGTGGCGGCAGCGTAGCAACTAATGAAAAACTGTTTTTT; CDR3aa: CAISGGSVATNEKLFF
v_gene: TRBV27; len: 16; d_gene: TRBD1; abundance: few; j_gene: TRBJ2-7; CDR3nt: TGTGCCAGCAGGACGGGACCAGGGACAGGGCCCTACGAGCAGTACTTC; CDR3aa: CASRTGPGTGPYEQYF
v_gene: TRBV7-8; len: 14; d_gene: .; abundance: many; j_gene: TRBJ1-1; CDR3nt: TGTGCCAGCAGCTTACGCTCGGGGAACACTGAAGCTTTCTTT; CDR3aa: CASSLRSGNTEAFF
v_gene: TRBV13; len: 14; d_gene: TRBD1; abundance: many; j_gene: TRBJ1-6; CDR3nt: TGTGCCAGCAGCAAGCGGACAGGGAAGTCACCCCTCCACTTT; CDR3aa: CASSKRTGKSPLHF
v_gene: TRBV6-5; len: 17; d_gene: .; abundance: many; j_gene: TRBJ2-7; CDR3nt: TGTGCCAGCAGTTACTTAACATTCGGGACTGACGCCTACGAGCAGTACTTC; CDR3aa: CASSYLTFGTDAYEQYF
v_gene: TRBV27; len: 17; d_gene: TRBD1; abundance: many; j_gene: TRBJ2-1; CDR3nt: TGTGCCAGCAGTGCCAGAGGGACAGGGGAATTCTACAATGAGCAGTTCTTC; CDR3aa: CASSARGTGEFYNEQFF
v_gene: TRBV19; len: 14; d_gene: .; abundance: many; j_gene: TRBJ1-5; CDR3nt: TGTGCCAGTGGTTGGGTGGAAGGGAATCAGCCCCAGCATTTT; CDR3aa: CASGWVEGNQPQHF
v_gene: TRBV15; len: 15; d_gene: .; abundance: .; j_gene: TRBJ2-1; CDR3nt: TGTGCCACCAGCAGAGGACAGCTATCCTACAATGAGCAGTTCTTC; CDR3aa: CATSRGQLSYNEQFF
v_gene: TRBV13; len: 16; d_gene: TRBD2; abundance: .; j_gene: TRBJ2-3; CDR3nt: TGTGCCAGCAGCTTAACGGGCGGGGGGTTCACAGATACGCAGTATTTT; CDR3aa: CASSLTGGGFTDTQYF